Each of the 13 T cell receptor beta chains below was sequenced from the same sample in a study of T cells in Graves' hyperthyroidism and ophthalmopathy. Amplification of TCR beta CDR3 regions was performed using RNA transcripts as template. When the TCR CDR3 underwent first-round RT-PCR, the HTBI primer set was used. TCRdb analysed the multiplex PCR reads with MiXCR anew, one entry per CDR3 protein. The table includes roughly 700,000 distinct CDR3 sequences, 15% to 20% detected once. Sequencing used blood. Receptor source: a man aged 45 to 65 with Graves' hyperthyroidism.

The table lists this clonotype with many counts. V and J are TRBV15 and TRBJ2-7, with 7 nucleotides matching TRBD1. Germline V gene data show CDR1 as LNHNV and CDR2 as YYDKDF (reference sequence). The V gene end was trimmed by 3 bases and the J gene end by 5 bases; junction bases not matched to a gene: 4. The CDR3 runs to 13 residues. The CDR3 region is CATSRTTGDEQYF. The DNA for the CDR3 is TGTGCCACCAGCAGGACTACAGGGGACGAGCAGTACTTC.

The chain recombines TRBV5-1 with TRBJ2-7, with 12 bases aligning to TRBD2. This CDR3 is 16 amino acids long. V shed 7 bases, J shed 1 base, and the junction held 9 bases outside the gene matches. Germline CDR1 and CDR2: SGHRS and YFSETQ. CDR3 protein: CASAPLAGGPSYEQYF. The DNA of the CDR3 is TGCGCCAGCGCTCCGCTAGCGGGAGGGCCGTCCTACGAGCAGTACTTC.

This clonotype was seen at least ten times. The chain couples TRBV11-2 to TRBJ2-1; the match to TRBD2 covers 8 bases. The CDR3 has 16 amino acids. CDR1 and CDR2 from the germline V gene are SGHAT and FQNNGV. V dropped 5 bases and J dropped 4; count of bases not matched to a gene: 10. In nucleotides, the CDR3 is TGTGCCAGCAGCCCGATTAGCGGGAAAATATACAATGAGCAGTTCTTC. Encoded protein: CASSPISGKIYNEQFF. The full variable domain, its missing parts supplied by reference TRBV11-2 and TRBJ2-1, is EAGVAQSPRYKIIEKRQSVAFWCNPISGHATLYWYQQILGQGPKLLIQFQNNGVVDDSQLPKDRFSAERLKGVDSTLKIQPAKLEDSAVYLCASSPISGKIYNEQFFGPGTRLTVL.

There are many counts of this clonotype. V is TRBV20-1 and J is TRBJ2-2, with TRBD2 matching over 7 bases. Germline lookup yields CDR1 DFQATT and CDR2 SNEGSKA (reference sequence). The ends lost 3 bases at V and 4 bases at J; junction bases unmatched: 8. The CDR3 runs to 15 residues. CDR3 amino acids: CSASRGRGITGELFF. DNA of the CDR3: TGCAGTGCTAGTAGAGGGAGGGGTATCACCGGGGAGCTGTTTTTT.

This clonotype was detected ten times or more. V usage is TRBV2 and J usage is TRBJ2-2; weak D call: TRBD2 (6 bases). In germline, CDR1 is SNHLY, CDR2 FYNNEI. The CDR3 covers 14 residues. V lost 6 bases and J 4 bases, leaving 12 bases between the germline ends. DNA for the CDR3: TGTGCCAGCAGAAGGGACTCTTCCACCGGGGAGCTGTTTTTT. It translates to CASRRDSSTGELFF.

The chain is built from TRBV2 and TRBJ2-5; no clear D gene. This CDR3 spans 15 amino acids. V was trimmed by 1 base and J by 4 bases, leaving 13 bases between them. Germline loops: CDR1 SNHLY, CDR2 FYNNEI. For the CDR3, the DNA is TGTGCCAGCAGTGAAGTGGAAGGAAGAGGAGAGACCCAGTACTTC. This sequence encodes CASSEVEGRGETQYF.

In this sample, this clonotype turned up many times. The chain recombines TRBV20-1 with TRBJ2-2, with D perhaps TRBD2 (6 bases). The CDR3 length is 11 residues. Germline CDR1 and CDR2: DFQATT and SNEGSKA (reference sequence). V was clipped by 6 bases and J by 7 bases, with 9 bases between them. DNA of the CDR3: TGCAGTGCGGAGGAGGGCGGGGAGCTGTTTTTT. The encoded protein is CSAEEGGELFF.

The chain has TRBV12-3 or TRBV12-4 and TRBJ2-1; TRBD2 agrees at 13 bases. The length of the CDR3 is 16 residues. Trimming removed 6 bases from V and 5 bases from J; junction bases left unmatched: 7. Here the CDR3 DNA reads TGTGCCAGCAGACCTGGGACTAGCGGGATTGACAATGAGCAGTTCTTC. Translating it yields CASRPGTSGIDNEQFF.

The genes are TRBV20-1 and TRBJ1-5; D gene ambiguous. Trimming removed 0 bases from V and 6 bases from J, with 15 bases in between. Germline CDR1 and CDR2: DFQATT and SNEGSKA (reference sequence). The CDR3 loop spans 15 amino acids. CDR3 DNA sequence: TGCAGTGCTAGAGAGACCGGGGTTATGGGTCAGCCCCAGCATTTT. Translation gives CSARETGVMGQPQHF.

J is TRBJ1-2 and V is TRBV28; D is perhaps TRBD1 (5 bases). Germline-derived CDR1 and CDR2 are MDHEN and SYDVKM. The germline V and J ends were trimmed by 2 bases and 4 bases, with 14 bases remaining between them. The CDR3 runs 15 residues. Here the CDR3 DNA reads TGTGCCAGCAGTTTAAGGGGATCTCCCGGCTATGGCTACACCTTC. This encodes CASSLRGSPGYGYTF.

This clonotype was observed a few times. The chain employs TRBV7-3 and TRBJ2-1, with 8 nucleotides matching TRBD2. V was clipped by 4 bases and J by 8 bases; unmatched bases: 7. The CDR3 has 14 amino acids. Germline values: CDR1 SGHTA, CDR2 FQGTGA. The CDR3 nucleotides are TGTGCCAGCAGCTGGAGCGGGAGTGCGGATGAGCAGTTCTTC. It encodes CASSWSGSADEQFF.

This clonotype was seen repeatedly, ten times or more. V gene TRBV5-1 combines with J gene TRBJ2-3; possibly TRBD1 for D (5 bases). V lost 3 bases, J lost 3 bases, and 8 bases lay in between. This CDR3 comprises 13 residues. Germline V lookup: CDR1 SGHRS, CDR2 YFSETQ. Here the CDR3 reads CASSSQGTDTQYF. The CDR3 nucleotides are TGCGCCAGCAGCTCGCAGGGAACAGATACGCAGTATTTT.

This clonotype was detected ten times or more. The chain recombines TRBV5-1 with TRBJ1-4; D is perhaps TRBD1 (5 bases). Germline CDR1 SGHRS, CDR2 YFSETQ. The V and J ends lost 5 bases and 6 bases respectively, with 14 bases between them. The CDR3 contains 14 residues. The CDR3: CASRRTSVDEKLFF. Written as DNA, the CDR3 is TGCGCCAGCAGAAGGACATCAGTGGATGAAAAACTGTTTTTT.